This T cell receptor beta chain is from a study of Tregs in tolerant kidney transplant recipients. Overall study results and limits: Tregs expanded with activated donor B cells seemed most donor-specific.

This CDR3 has 13 residues. The germline V and J ends were trimmed by 6 bases and 6 bases, with 12 bases remaining between them. Per the germline V gene, CDR1 is MNHNY and CDR2 is SVGAGI (reference sequence). Turning to this clone: The antigen is not known.

Method: immunoSEQ multiplex PCR; TCRdb's copy keeps in-frame clones and lacks some. This table holds some 69,000 clones, 84% found once. The receptor comes from a human donor in good health. Sequencing was performed on CD4+ T cells from blood. The V and J genes are TRBV6-6 and TRBJ1-5; a possible D gene is TRBD1 (6 bases). CDR3 sequence reads: CASRRGATQPQHF. The DNA of the CDR3 is TGTGCCAGCAGAAGGGGGGCGACTCAGCCCCAGCATTTT.